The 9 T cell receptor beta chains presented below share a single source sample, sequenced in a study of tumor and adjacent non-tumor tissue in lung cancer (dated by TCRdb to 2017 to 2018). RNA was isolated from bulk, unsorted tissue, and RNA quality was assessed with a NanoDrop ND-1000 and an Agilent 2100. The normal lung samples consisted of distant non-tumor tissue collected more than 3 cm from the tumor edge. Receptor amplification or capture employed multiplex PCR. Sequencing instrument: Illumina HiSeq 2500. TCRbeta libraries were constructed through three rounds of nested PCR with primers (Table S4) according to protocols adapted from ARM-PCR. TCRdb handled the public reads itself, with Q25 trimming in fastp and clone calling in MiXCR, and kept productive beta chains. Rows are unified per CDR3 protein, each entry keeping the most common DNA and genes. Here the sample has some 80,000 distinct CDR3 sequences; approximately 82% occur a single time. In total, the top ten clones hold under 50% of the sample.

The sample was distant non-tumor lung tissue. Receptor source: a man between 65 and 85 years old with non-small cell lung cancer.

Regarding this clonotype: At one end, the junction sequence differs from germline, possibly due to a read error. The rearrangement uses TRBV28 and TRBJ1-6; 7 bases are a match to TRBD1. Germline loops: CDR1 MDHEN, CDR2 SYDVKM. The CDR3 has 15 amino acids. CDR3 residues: CASSSEQGTGSPLHF. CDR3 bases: TGTGCCAGCAGTTCGGAACAGGGGACTGGATCACCCCTCCATTTT.

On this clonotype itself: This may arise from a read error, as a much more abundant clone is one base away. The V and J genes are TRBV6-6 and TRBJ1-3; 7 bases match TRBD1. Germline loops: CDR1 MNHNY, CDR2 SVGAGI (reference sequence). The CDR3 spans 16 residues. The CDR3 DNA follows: TGTGCCAGCAGTTACAAGGGAAGGGGGCCGGGAAAGACCATATATTTT. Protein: CASSYKGRGPGKTIYF.

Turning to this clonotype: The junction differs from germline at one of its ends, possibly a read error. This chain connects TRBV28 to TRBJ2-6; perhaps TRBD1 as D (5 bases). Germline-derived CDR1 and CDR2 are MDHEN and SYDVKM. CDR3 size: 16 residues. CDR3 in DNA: TGTGCCAGCAGTTCTCTCAGTGGCTCTGGGGCCAGCGTCCTGACTTTC. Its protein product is CASSSLSGSGASVLTF.

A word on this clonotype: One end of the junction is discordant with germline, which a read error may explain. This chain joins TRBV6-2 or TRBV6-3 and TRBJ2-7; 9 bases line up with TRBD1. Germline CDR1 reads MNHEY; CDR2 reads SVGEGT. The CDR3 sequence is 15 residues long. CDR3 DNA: TGTGCCAGCAGTACTAAGACAGGGGGATCCAACGAACAGTATTTC. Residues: CASSTKTGGSNEQYF.

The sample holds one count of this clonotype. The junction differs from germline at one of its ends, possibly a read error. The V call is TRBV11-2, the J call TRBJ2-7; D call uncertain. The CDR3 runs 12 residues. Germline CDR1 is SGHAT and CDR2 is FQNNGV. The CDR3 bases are TGTCCCAGCAGCTTATATGTGCCGGAGCAGTACTTC. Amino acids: CPSSLYVPEQYF.

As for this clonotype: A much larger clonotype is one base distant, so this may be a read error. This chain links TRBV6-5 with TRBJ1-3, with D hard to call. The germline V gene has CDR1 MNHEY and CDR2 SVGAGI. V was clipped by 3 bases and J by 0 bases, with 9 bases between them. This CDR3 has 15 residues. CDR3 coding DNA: TGTGCCAGCAGTTATTTGGAGGGCTCTGGAAACACCATATATTTT. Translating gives CASSYLEGSGNTIYF.

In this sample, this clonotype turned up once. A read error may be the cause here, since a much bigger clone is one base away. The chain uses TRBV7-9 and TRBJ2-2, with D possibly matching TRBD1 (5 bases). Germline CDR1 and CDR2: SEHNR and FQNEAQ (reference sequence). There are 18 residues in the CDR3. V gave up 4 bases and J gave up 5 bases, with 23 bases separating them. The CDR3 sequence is CASSSTTPDSVATGELFF. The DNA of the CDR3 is TGTGCCAGCAGCTCCACGACGCCCGACAGCGTAGCAACCGGGGAGCTGTTTTTT. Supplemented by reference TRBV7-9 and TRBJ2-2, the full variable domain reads DTGVSQNPRHKITKRGQNVTFRCDPISEHNRLYWYRQTLGQGPEFLTYFQNEAQLEKSRLLSDRFSAERPKGSFSTLEIQRTEQGDSAMYLCASSSTTPDSVATGELFFGEGSRLTVL.

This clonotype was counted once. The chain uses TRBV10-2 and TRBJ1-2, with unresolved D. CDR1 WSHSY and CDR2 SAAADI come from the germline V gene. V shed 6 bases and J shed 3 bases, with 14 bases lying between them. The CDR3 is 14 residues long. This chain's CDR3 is CASRDKGGYYGYTF. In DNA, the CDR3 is TGCGCCAGCAGAGACAAGGGAGGGTACTATGGCTACACCTTC.

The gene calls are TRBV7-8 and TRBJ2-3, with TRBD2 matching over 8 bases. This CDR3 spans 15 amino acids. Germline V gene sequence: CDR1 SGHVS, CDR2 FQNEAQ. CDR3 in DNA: TGTGTCAGAAGCCACTTCCCGGAACGGGGGGGGACGCAGTATTTT. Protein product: CVRSHFPERGGTQYF.